This TCR beta chain was recorded in a study of early T cells in non-severe SARS-CoV-2 infection. This clonotype was seen repeatedly, ten times or more. The CDR3 contains 16 residues. CDR1 is MNHNS and CDR2 is SASEGT in the germline V gene. The V and J ends lost 4 bases and 2 bases respectively, with 15 bases between them. From the 5' RACE reads, TCRdb called clonotypes with MiXCR, one entry per CDR3 protein. The data hold tens of thousands of distinct CDR3 sequences, with approximately 6.1% observed a single time. The rearrangement joins TRBV6-1 to TRBJ2-1; possibly TRBD1 for D (5 bases). The TCR was taken from an adult who was a healthcare worker with PCR-confirmed SARS-CoV-2 infection or an uninfected control (not recorded which). The sample was whole blood, taken at baseline. The CDR3 protein is CASSALTAPPYNEQFF. CDR3 coding DNA: TGTGCCAGCAGTGCCTTGACAGCCCCACCCTACAATGAGCAGTTCTTC.